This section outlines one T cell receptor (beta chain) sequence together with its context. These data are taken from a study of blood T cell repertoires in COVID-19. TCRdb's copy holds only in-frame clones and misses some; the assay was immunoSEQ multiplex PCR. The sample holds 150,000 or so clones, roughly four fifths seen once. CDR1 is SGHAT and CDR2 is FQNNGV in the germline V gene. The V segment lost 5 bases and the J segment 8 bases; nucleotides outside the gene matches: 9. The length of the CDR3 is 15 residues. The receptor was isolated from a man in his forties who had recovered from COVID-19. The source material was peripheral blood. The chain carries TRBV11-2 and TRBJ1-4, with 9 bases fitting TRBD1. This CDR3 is CASSGKDRGREKLFF. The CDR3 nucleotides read TGTGCCAGCAGCGGCAAGGACAGGGGACGCGAAAAACTGTTTTTT.